The clone carrying this TCR beta chain was counted between two and nine times. This record comes from a study of cytotoxic CD8 clonotypes in ibrutinib-treated CLL. Produced via immunoSEQ multiplex PCR; TCRdb's table is partial and in-frame only. The sample has about 300,000 clones; 65% to 85% are singletons. CDR1 is SGHRS, CDR2 YFSETQ, per germline. This CDR3 is 13 amino acids long. The ends were cut back, 4 bases at V and 2 bases at J, with 10 bases in the middle. V usage is TRBV5-1 and J usage is TRBJ2-7; tentatively, D is TRBD1 (5 bases). Sequencing was performed on PBMCs, taken at disease progression, from a patient treated with ibrutinib. The clonotype originates from a human donor with chronic lymphocytic leukemia. This CDR3 is CASSVTETYEQYF. In nucleotides, the CDR3 is TGCGCCAGCAGCGTGACAGAGACCTACGAGCAGTACTTC.